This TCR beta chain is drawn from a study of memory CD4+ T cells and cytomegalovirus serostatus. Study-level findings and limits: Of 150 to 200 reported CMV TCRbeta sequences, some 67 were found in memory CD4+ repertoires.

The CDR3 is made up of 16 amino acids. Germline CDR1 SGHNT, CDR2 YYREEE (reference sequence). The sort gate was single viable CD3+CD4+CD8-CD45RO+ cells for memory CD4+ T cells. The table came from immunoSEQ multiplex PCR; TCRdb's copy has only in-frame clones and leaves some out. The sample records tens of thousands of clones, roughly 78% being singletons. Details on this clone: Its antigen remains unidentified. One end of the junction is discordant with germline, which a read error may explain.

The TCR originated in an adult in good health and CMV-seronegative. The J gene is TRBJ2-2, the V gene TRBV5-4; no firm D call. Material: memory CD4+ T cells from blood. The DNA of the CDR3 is TGTACCAGCAGCTTTAGGGCCACCGGGAACACCGGGGAGCTGTTTTTT. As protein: CTSSFRATGNTGELFF.